Listed below are T cell receptor beta chains from one sample, sequenced in a study of blood T cell repertoires in COVID-19. The assay was immunoSEQ multiplex PCR, and TCRdb's table has in-frame clones only and misses some. Counted here are over 200,000 clones, around 83% occurring once; the ten biggest clones make up approximately 6%. Input material: peripheral blood. These receptors all come from a man at least 80 years old with acute or convalescent COVID-19. CDR3s include the opening cysteine and the closing phenylalanine or tryptophan. D genes are given only for firm matches. Clone size is given for some rows only: seen once, a few or many times, or a class if the clone is expanded.

once TRBJ2-6 . TRBV4-1 TGCGCCAGCAGCCAAGGATCGAGCTCTGGGGCCAACGTCCTGACTTTC CASSQGSSSGANVLTF
many TRBJ1-5 TRBD1 TRBV2 TGTGCCAGTTCCGGGACAGGGGGACGCAATCAGCCCCAGCATTTT CASSGTGGRNQPQHF
. TRBJ1-5 TRBD1 TRBV19 TGTGCCAGTAGTGGGACAGGGAGGCAGCCCCAGCATTTT CASSGTGRQPQHF
. TRBJ2-1 TRBD2 TRBV19 TGTGCCAGTAGACACGGACTAGCGGGGGTCAATGAGCAGTTCTTC CASRHGLAGVNEQFF
. TRBJ2-7 . TRBV21-1 TGTGCCAGCAGCAAAGGCGACGAGCAGTACTTC CASSKGDEQYF
few TRBJ2-7 TRBD1 TRBV18 TGTGCCAGCTCACCGTGGGGGACAGGTCGCGAGCAGTACTTC CASSPWGTGREQYF
. TRBJ2-7 . TRBV4-1 TGCGCCAGCAGCAAGACCGCGGGACAGAACTCCTACGAGCAGTACTTC CASSKTAGQNSYEQYF
. TRBJ2-4 TRBD1 TRBV7-9 TGTGCCAGCAGCTTCCCGGGACAGGGGGAGTTGATGGCCAAAAACATTCAGTACTTC CASSFPGQGELMAKNIQYF
. TRBJ2-5 . TRBV5-1 TGCGCCAGCAGCTTGGGGGGCCGAGAGACCCAGTACTTC CASSLGGRETQYF
. TRBJ2-3 TRBD1 TRBV7-2 TGTGCCAGCAGCTCGTACAGGGGTCTCGCAGATACGCAGTATTTT CASSSYRGLADTQYF
. TRBJ2-1 TRBD2 TRBV18 TGTGCCAGCTCACCACCTACCGGGACTAGCGGATACAATGAGCAGTTCTTC CASSPPTGTSGYNEQFF
. TRBJ2-7 . TRBV28 TGTGCCAGCAGTCGGTCGGGTTACGAGCAGTACTTC CASSRSGYEQYF
once TRBJ1-1 . TRBV7-8 TGTGCCAGCAGCTCCCCTCACAGGGCCACTGAAGCTTTCTTT CASSSPHRATEAFF
. TRBJ2-3 TRBD1 TRBV7-9 TGTGCCAGCAGCCGGGGACAGTCTAGCACAGATACGCAGTATTTT CASSRGQSSTDTQYF
. TRBJ2-7 TRBD2 TRBV18 TGTGCCAGCACAGAGGTGTTGGTGGCGGGGGGACTCTACGAGCAGTACTTC CASTEVLVAGGLYEQYF
. TRBJ1-2 . TRBV6-5 TGTGCCAGCACAGGGAATAACTATGGCTACACCTTC CASTGNNYGYTF
. TRBJ2-2 . TRBV5-1 TGCGCCAGCAGCTTGGGGGAGTCGAACACCGGGGAGCTGTTTTTT CASSLGESNTGELFF
. TRBJ2-3 TRBD2 TRBV4-2 TGTGCCAGCAGCCAAACTGCGGGGGGGAAAAGCACAGATACGCAGTATTTT CASSQTAGGKSTDTQYF
. TRBJ2-1 . TRBV30 TGTGCCTGGAACGGGGGCTCCTACAATGAGCAGTTCTTC CAWNGGSYNEQFF